The clone carrying this T cell receptor (beta chain) appeared once. In the study's own analysis: Estimates of nucleated cell counts were drawn from the amplification of reference gene primers. Assay used: immunoSEQ multiplex PCR; TCRdb lists only in-frame clones, some missing. V and J calls plus clone size are reproduced from that table; the DNA served to infer D and trimming. Counted here are about 160,000 clones, around 87% occurring once; the ten biggest clones make up around a tenth. The data were obtained in a study of blood T cell repertoires in COVID-19. Study at large: Acute and convalescent COVID-19 samples came from the United States, Italy and Spain.

V lost 7 bases and J lost 8; bases outside the gene matches: 4. The CDR3 totals 14 residues. CDR1 MGHRA and CDR2 YSYEKL come from the germline V gene. This chain connects TRBV4-1 to TRBJ2-1, with 14 bases aligning to TRBD2. The source is a woman aged 65 to 85 with COVID-19, enrolled during active disease. Material: peripheral blood. Here the CDR3 DNA reads TGCGCCAGCAAGGGACTAGCGGGGGTAGATGAGCAGTTCTTC. Its protein product is CASKGLAGVDEQFF.